Each of the 19 T cell receptor beta chains below was sequenced from the same sample in a study of T-cell memory formation after mild COVID-19. TCRdb reprocessed the 5' RACE reads with MiXCR, giving one entry per CDR3 protein. The sample records more than 450,000 distinct CDR3 sequences, roughly 18% being singletons. What was sequenced was PBMCs or a T cell subset sorted from them (not recorded which). All receptors come from an adult woman who had mild COVID-19 (a few samples of this study predate the infection). Cell type and time point are not known.

Regarding this clonotype: The conserved closing phenylalanine or tryptophan is absent in this CDR3, likely reflecting a read error. The limits of the CDR3 on the DNA are not certain, so only TCRdb's listed CDR3 is given. The genes are TRBV4-1 and TRBJ1-4; the DNA was not compared with TRBD1, the D call given in the table. The V gene's germline CDR1 is MGHRA and CDR2 YSYEKL. Both ends counted, the CDR3 spans 12 residues. The CDR3: CASSQEGRGQGG.

The chain joins TRBV20-1 to TRBJ2-7; either TRBD1 or TRBD2 may fit D (5 bases each). CDR1 and CDR2 (germline): DFQATT, SNEGSKA (reference sequence). Trimming stripped 0 bases from V and 2 bases from J, with 17 bases between. The CDR3 has 16 amino acids. The CDR3 DNA follows: TGCAGTGCTAGAGATCCTCGGGGCCGGTGGCCCTACGAGCAGTACTTC. It specifies CSARDPRGRWPYEQYF.

This rearrangement joins TRBV9 to TRBJ2-7; 9 bases fit TRBD2. Per the germline V gene, CDR1 is SGDLS and CDR2 is YYNGEE. The CDR3 covers 15 residues. Unmatched junction bases numbered 2, after V lost 0 bases and J lost 1 base. CDR3: CASSVGLAESYEQYF. CDR3 coding DNA: TGTGCCAGCAGCGTAGGACTAGCGGAATCCTACGAGCAGTACTTC.

About this clonotype itself: The CDR3 end shows no conserved phenylalanine or tryptophan, and so a read error is likely. The V call is TRBV2, the J call TRBJ1-2; no reliable D call. CDR1 and CDR2 from the germline V gene are SNHLY and FYNNEI. Trimming removed 4 bases from V and 2 bases from J, with 8 bases in between. This CDR3 is 13 amino acids long. The CDR3 region is CASSGHLNYGYTL. CDR3 DNA sequence: TGTGCCAGCAGTGGACACTTAAACTATGGCTACACCTTA.

This clonotype was seen a handful of times. The rearrangement joins TRBV12-3 or TRBV12-4 to TRBJ2-1; D ambiguous. The CDR3 consists of 15 residues. V lost 3 bases, J lost 5 bases, and 14 bases lay in between. Here the CDR3 DNA reads TGTGCCAGCAGTTTTTGGGGAATGGGGAACAATGAGCAGTTCTTC. This sequence encodes CASSFWGMGNNEQFF.

J is TRBJ2-7 and V is TRBV12-3 or TRBV12-4; TRBD2 might be the D (6 bases). V was clipped by 3 bases and J by 0 bases, with 15 bases between them. CDR3 length: 16 amino acids. CDR3 sequence (DNA): TGTGCCAGCAGTTTGTGGGCGGGACCCAGCTCCTACGAGCAGTACTTC. Its translation is CASSLWAGPSSYEQYF.

This clonotype was seen more than once but under ten times. The gene calls are TRBV30 and TRBJ2-1; D uncertain. Trimming removed 5 bases at V and 4 bases at J, with 12 bases between. The CDR3 spans 13 residues. Germline lookup yields CDR1 GTSNPN and CDR2 SVGIG (reference sequence). CDR3 protein: CAWVMDLYNEQFF. In nucleotides, the CDR3 is TGTGCCTGGGTCATGGATCTTTACAATGAGCAGTTCTTC. The full variable domain, its missing parts supplied by reference TRBV30 and TRBJ2-1, is SQTIHQWPATLVQPVGSPLSLECTVEGTSNPNLYWYRQAAGRGLQLLFYSVGIGQISSEVPQNLSASRPQDRQFILSSKKLLLSDSGFYLCAWVMDLYNEQFFGPGTRLTVL.

The chain carries TRBV19 and TRBJ2-3, with D possibly being TRBD1 or TRBD2 (5 bases each). The V and J ends lost 1 base and 4 bases respectively, with 12 bases between them. The CDR3 covers 15 residues. Germline V lookup: CDR1 LNHDA, CDR2 SQIVND (reference sequence). CDR3 sequence: CASSIVRGAADTQYF. DNA for the CDR3: TGTGCCAGTAGTATAGTTAGGGGAGCGGCAGATACGCAGTATTTT.

This clonotype showed up many times. The chain recombines TRBV7-6 with TRBJ1-2; D gene uncertain. Germline V gives CDR1 SGHVS, CDR2 FNYEAQ. This CDR3 spans 15 amino acids. The V end lost 1 base, the J end lost 0 bases, and 9 bases lay between the germline ends. The CDR3 DNA follows: TGTGCCAGCAGCTTAGGTAGCGGAGCTAACTATGGCTACACCTTC. Its translation: CASSLGSGANYGYTF.

The rearrangement uses TRBV12-3 or TRBV12-4 and TRBJ2-3; 7 nucleotides line up with TRBD1. This CDR3 has 14 residues. Trimming removed 7 bases from V and 3 bases from J; junction bases left unmatched: 7. CDR3 sequence reads: CASNRQGSTDTQYF. CDR3 bases: TGTGCCAGCAATCGACAGGGTTCGACAGATACGCAGTATTTT.

V gene TRBV7-9 combines with J gene TRBJ2-7, with D perhaps matching TRBD2 (6 bases). The V gene lost 5 bases and the J gene lost 5 bases, with 19 bases spanning the gap. The CDR3 spans 15 residues. The germline gives CDR1 SEHNR, CDR2 FQNEAQ (reference sequence). CDR3 DNA: TGTGCCAGCAGCCCCCTCACGGGGACTGGTAACGAGCAGTACTTC. Its protein product is CASSPLTGTGNEQYF.

The chain recombines TRBV18 with TRBJ2-7; D possibly uses TRBD1 or TRBD2 (5 bases each). Germline V gene sequence: CDR1 KGHSH, CDR2 LQKENI. The V end was cut by 2 bases, the J end by 5 bases, with 19 bases between. CDR3 size: 16 residues. The CDR3 here is CASSPTGPPIENEQYF. CDR3 DNA: TGTGCCAGCTCACCAACGGGGCCACCCATAGAGAACGAGCAGTACTTC.

A word on this clonotype: One end of the junction does not line up with germline, which may come from a read error. J is TRBJ2-5 and V is TRBV12-3 or TRBV12-4, with no clear D. This CDR3 contains 11 residues. CDR3 loop: CSSSFSKMKYF. The CDR3 DNA reads TGTTCCAGCAGTTTCTCCAAAATGAAGTACTTC.

This clonotype was seen a few times. CDR3 nucleotides: TGCGCCAGCAGCCCCGGGACTCGCTATGGCTACACCTTC. Protein sequence: CASSPGTRYGYTF. V is TRBV5-1 and J is TRBJ1-2, with D perhaps matching TRBD1 (5 bases). The CDR3 spans 13 residues. Per germline, CDR1 SGHRS and CDR2 YFSETQ. V lost 4 bases to trimming and J lost 4 bases, with 11 bases between them.

This clonotype was picked up a small number of times. The chain recombines TRBV6-4 with TRBJ1-1; 7 bases match TRBD1. This CDR3 has 19 amino acids. The J segment lost 1 base and the V segment lost 0 bases, leaving 14 bases of the junction unmatched. Germline-derived CDR1 and CDR2 are MRHNA and SNTAGT. CDR3 bases: TGTGCCAGCAGTGACTCCCCAAGATCCCAGGACAGGAGGAACACTGAAGCTTTCTTT. The encoded protein is CASSDSPRSQDRRNTEAFF.

There are many counts of this clonotype. This sequence joins TRBV7-8 and TRBJ2-3; no clear D. V dropped 3 bases and J dropped 1 base, with 5 bases sitting between them. From germline, CDR1 is SGHVS and CDR2 FQNEAQ. This CDR3 is built from 13 residues. The CDR3 is CASSFPGTDTQYF. CDR3 coding DNA: TGTGCCAGCAGCTTCCCGGGCACAGATACGCAGTATTTT.

This clonotype was recorded a few times. The J gene is TRBJ2-3, the V gene TRBV5-6; D remains ambiguous. This CDR3 has 15 residues. From germline, CDR1 is SGHDT and CDR2 YYEEEE. With 2 bases removed from V and 0 bases from J, the gap between germline ends came to 10 bases. In DNA, the CDR3 is TGTGCCAGCAGCTTCGGAACGGGCAGCACAGATACGCAGTATTTT. This gives the protein CASSFGTGSTDTQYF.

This clonotype has ten or more counts. The chain uses TRBV25-1 and TRBJ2-1, with 8 bases identical to TRBD1. Germline loops: CDR1 MGHDK, CDR2 SYGVNS. This CDR3 contains 14 residues. V was clipped by 6 bases and J by 7 bases; unmatched bases: 8. DNA for the CDR3: TGTGCCAGCAGGGAGACAGGGGTGAGGAATGAGCAGTTCTTC. Protein: CASRETGVRNEQFF.

This clonotype was observed a few times. The chain joins TRBV9 to TRBJ2-1; 8 bases are a match to TRBD2. CDR1 and CDR2 (germline): SGDLS, YYNGEE. CDR3 length: 13 amino acids. The trim removed 1 base at V and 8 bases at J, leaving 2 bases unmatched. CDR3 sequence: CASSVLAGHEQFF. The CDR3 bases are TGTGCCAGCAGCGTACTAGCGGGTCATGAGCAGTTCTTC.